This paragraph covers one TCR beta chain sequence. Losses at the gene ends were 1 base for V and 3 bases for J; bases not matched to a gene: 9. CDR1 is GTSNPN, CDR2 SVGIG, per germline (reference sequence). The CDR3 runs to 17 residues. The data were obtained in a study of radiation and T cells in renal cell carcinoma. The protocol was immunoSEQ multiplex PCR, while the TCRdb copy is restricted to in-frame clones and leaves out a portion. The top ten clones hold just over 15% of a sample with around 12,000 clones, roughly a third of them seen once. Treatment specified: 15 Gy SBRT to primary tumor, nephrectomy 4 weeks later.

The receptor was isolated from a man between 60 and 75 years old with renal cell carcinoma. The rearrangement joins TRBV30 to TRBJ2-7; 13 bases match TRBD2. Sequencing used tumor tissue, obtained from a patient whose treatment included radiotherapy and nephrectomy. The CDR3: CAWSALRTSGSNYEQYV. In DNA form, the CDR3 reads TGTGCCTGGAGTGCCCTTCGGACTAGCGGGAGTAACTACGAGCAGTACGTC.